The rows below give T cell receptor beta chains drawn from one sample of a study of T cell repertoires in cytomegalovirus infection. TCRdb processed the reads anew with MiXCR; each CDR3 protein has one entry. The repertoire holds roughly 640,000 distinct CDR3 sequences, around 24% seen once, with 8% in the top ten. Sequencing input: CD8+ T cells from PBMCs. Receptors were obtained from a human donor in good health (CMV status not recorded). Some clones in this sample may be carry-over from other donors' samples. Each CDR3 is given with its conserved first and last residue. The D gene is left open where the match is weak. Clone size is shown for a subset of rows, as once, few, many or a class of expanded clone.

>TRBD2|TRBJ2-5|TRBV10-3|.
CAISDPGGTGETQYF
TGTGCCATCAGTGATCCGGGGGGGACTGGAGAGACCCAGTACTTC
>.|TRBJ2-5|TRBV18|.
CASSPPDTPQETQYF
TGTGCCAGCTCACCACCGGACACCCCACAAGAGACCCAGTACTTC
>TRBD2|TRBJ2-1|TRBV9|.
CASSSGGGGYNEQFF
TGTGCCAGCAGCAGTGGCGGGGGGGGCTACAATGAGCAGTTCTTC
>TRBD1|TRBJ1-5|TRBV11-2|.
CASSPGTGGYQPQHF
TGTGCCAGCAGCCCAGGGACAGGGGGCTATCAGCCCCAGCATTTT
>.|TRBJ2-1|TRBV20-1|few
CSARDDLEGDRYNEQFF
TGCAGTGCTAGAGATGATTTAGAAGGAGACCGATACAATGAGCAGTTCTTC
>.|TRBJ1-1|TRBV6-2/TRBV6-3|many
CASKAGWRGNTEAFF
TGTGCCAGCAAGGCCGGTTGGAGAGGAAACACTGAAGCTTTCTTT
>.|TRBJ2-2|TRBV7-6|.
CVSSPSRGPGELFF
TGTGTCAGCAGCCCCTCTCGCGGTCCCGGGGAGCTGTTTTTT
>.|TRBJ1-2|TRBV7-2|many
CASSLYAGPSYGYTF
TGTGCCAGCAGCTTATATGCTGGCCCCTCCTATGGCTACACCTTC
>.|TRBJ1-2|TRBV19|.
CARSIEPVEAGAAHGYTF
TGTGCCAGAAGTATAGAACCCGTCGAGGCCGGGGCGGCGCATGGCTACACCTTC
>TRBD1|TRBJ2-1|TRBV6-2/TRBV6-3|.
CASSFRDRDFDSYNEQFF
TGTGCCAGCAGTTTCCGGGACAGGGACTTTGACTCCTACAATGAGCAGTTCTTC
>TRBD2|TRBJ2-2|TRBV2|.
CASRSPGTSVTGELFF
TGTGCCAGCAGAAGCCCCGGGACTAGCGTCACCGGGGAGCTGTTTTTT
>.|TRBJ1-1|TRBV28|few
CASFRPSGRSEAFF
TGTGCCAGCTTCCGCCCCTCGGGGAGATCTGAAGCTTTCTTT
>.|TRBJ2-1|TRBV14|.
CASSSDPGNEQFF
TGTGCCAGCTCTTCGGACCCCGGCAATGAGCAGTTCTTC
>TRBD1|TRBJ1-1|TRBV20-1|.
CSASPTGPEAFF
TGCAGTGCTAGCCCGACAGGGCCTGAAGCTTTCTTT
>.|TRBJ1-1|TRBV12-3/TRBV12-4|many
CASSFSLTEAFF
TGTGCCAGCAGTTTTTCCCTTACTGAAGCTTTCTTT
>.|TRBJ1-1|TRBV7-8|many
CASSRYRTRGTEAFF
TGTGCCAGCAGCCGGTACAGGACGCGAGGGACTGAAGCTTTCTTT
>TRBD1|TRBJ2-3|TRBV28|few
CASRNAPETGLTDTQYF
TGTGCCAGCAGGAACGCACCCGAGACAGGGCTCACAGATACGCAGTATTTT
>TRBD1|TRBJ2-3|TRBV23-1|few
CASSQSRDRGRGSTDTQYF
TGCGCCAGCAGCCAATCGAGGGACAGGGGGCGCGGGAGCACAGATACGCAGTATTTT
>.|TRBJ1-2|TRBV27|.
CASSLGGFAGYTF
TGTGCCAGCAGTTTAGGAGGGTTCGCCGGCTACACCTTC
>.|TRBJ1-2|TRBV20-1|few
CSARDTVSVPNYGYTF
TGCAGTGCTAGAGATACGGTTTCCGTCCCTAACTATGGCTACACCTTC
>.|TRBJ2-3|TRBV7-9|many
CASIMLGGSTDTQYF
TGTGCCAGCATCATGTTGGGGGGCAGCACAGATACGCAGTATTTT
>.|TRBJ1-1|TRBV6-2/TRBV6-3|many
CASSYTPGVNTEAFF
TGTGCCAGCAGTTACACCCCGGGGGTGAACACTGAAGCTTTCTTT
>TRBD1|TRBJ2-1|TRBV28|.
CASSGQGAGGAYNEQFF
TGTGCCAGCAGCGGACAGGGGGCAGGGGGGGCCTACAATGAGCAGTTCTTC
>TRBD1|TRBJ1-5|TRBV6-5|.
CASSKTGNSNQPQHF
TGTGCCAGCAGCAAGACAGGGAATAGCAATCAGCCCCAGCATTTT
>.|TRBJ2-1|TRBV7-2|many
CASSFPPPWDEQFF
TGTGCCAGCAGCTTCCCCCCCCCTTGGGACGAGCAGTTCTTC
>.|TRBJ1-1|TRBV20-1|.
CSARTEGRGGLMNTEAFF
TGCAGTGCTAGAACGGAGGGGAGAGGGGGTTTGATGAACACTGAAGCTTTCTTT
>.|TRBJ2-5|TRBV6-2/TRBV6-3|.
CASSYSYGADEETQYF
TGTGCCAGCAGTTACTCGTACGGGGCCGATGAAGAGACCCAGTACTTC
>.|TRBJ1-2|TRBV7-9|many
CASSPTVGSYGYTF
TGTGCCAGCAGCCCTACCGTTGGAAGCTATGGCTACACCTTC
>.|TRBJ1-2|TRBV20-1|few
CSAPGGGLWVGGYTF
TGCAGTGCCCCCGGGGGGGGTCTCTGGGTTGGTGGCTACACCTTC
>TRBD1|TRBJ2-1|TRBV25-1|many
CASSEKVRDRPNEQFF
TGTGCCAGCAGTGAAAAAGTAAGGGACAGGCCCAATGAGCAGTTCTTC
>.|TRBJ1-1|TRBV18|.
CASSPSIGEVNTEAFF
TGTGCCAGCTCACCTAGTATAGGGGAGGTTAACACTGAAGCTTTCTTT
>.|TRBJ2-5|TRBV7-6|many
CASSLVPGVKETQYF
TGTGCCAGCAGCTTAGTACCAGGGGTAAAAGAGACCCAGTACTTC